This T cell receptor beta chain was recovered during a study of Graves' ophthalmopathy and Graves' hyperthyroidism (dated by TCRdb to 2016 to 2019). Regarding the complete study: Hyperthyroidism was defined as stable when no progression to ophthalmopathy occurred within 18 months of follow-up. In a handful of hyperthyroidism patients, the T-cell repertoire of thyroid tissue was compared with the T-cell repertoire of blood. In total, approximately 130 blood samples were TCR-sequenced: some 40 ophthalmopathy, around 75 hyperthyroidism and about 17 hyperthyroidism-to-ophthalmopathy patients. After sampling, hyperthyroidism patients received methimazole starting at 30 mg daily, and ophthalmopathy patients received high-dose intravenous methylprednisolone. TCR beta repertoire signatures were used to distinguish Graves' ophthalmopathy from Graves' hyperthyroidism and to predict progression to ophthalmopathy. A discovery set of more than 90 patients (43 ophthalmopathy, 55 to 65 stable hyperthyroidism) was enrolled to explore V-J signatures distinguishing ophthalmopathy from hyperthyroidism. An independent validation cohort was composed of roughly 19 hyperthyroidism patients and around 16 patients who later progressed from hyperthyroidism to ophthalmopathy.

V is reduced by 8 bases and J by 1 base, leaving a spacing of 20 bases between them. The CDR1 and CDR2 encoded by the germline V gene are SGHAT and FQNNGV. The CDR3 numbers 16 residues from cysteine through phenylalanine. CDR3 DNA only is kept here, 48 bases in frame from base 1. Study-wide conclusions, independent of this receptor: In validation, the model predicted ophthalmopathy progression with about 71% sensitivity and less than 80% specificity; roughly 12 predicted patients were CT-confirmed with GO in a median of roughly 6.8 months. No statistical method was used to set the sample size in advance, and the investigators knew which group each participant was assigned to. Most of the expanded thyroid clonotypes with a frequency above 0.001 were also detected in blood, and it was suggested that the thyroid immune response may be reflected by blood repertoires. In cross-validation, the 13-signature model distinguished ophthalmopathy from stable hyperthyroidism with 85% to 90% sensitivity and roughly 81% specificity, and in the test set the corresponding values were about 80% and 75%.

For repertoire sequencing, TCR beta CDR3 regions were amplified from RNA transcripts. HTBI primers and the Qiagen OneStep RT-PCR kit were used in a first-round RT-PCR, which was followed by a second-round multiplex PCR, size selection and purification. Libraries were sequenced paired-end with 100 bp reads on an Illumina HiSeq2000. The authors' analysis ran thus. SOAPnuke was used to process the reads, removing any read that contained adapters or uncalled bases, had a mean Phred below 15, or lacked an exact match to the constant primer or identifier. COPE v1.2.5 was used to merge high-quality paired reads. Unique nucleotide sequences were defined as clonotypes and aligned to IMGT TRB V, D and J references using MiTCR v1.1. Analysis was restricted to V-J combinations with a frequency above 0.0001, which covered 99.2% of repertoires. For each V-J combination, a TCR clonal expansion and chaos score was defined as F50 clonal expansion divided by the chaos observed in the TCRdist matrix. Features were reduced by Welch's t-statistics and random forest to over 10 V-J combinations, which fed a naive Bayes classifier. Thyroid-blood repertoire similarity was quantified with the Morisita-Horn index. The public reads were reanalyzed by TCRdb: fastp trimming at Q25, MiXCR alignment, in-frame beta chains only. Rows with one shared CDR3 protein collapse into an entry with the most common genes and DNA. These V and J calls originate from TCRdb's pipeline instead of the authors' own analysis. The sample profile shows some 1.1 million distinct CDR3 sequences; 35% to 40% of them were found once. Of the sample, approximately 10% is held by the ten largest clones.

The hyperthyroidism patients were 18 to 65 years old and newly diagnosed, with a disease duration of less than 2 months. Patients with other autoimmune diseases, uncontrolled infections, pregnancy or lactation were excluded. Clinical symptoms, serum thyroxine, TRAb, thyroid ultrasound and orbital computed tomography formed the basis of the diagnosis. Trizol reagent was used to extract the total RNA, and its quality was then checked on an Agilent 2100 Bioanalyzer. A remark on this clonotype: Its antigen remains undetermined. Base qualities are not recorded, but no much larger clone differs from it by a single base.

Material for sequencing was peripheral blood or thyroid tissue (not recorded which). The receptor was derived from an adult man with Graves' hyperthyroidism. The chain is encoded by TRBV11-2 joined to TRBJ1-1, with a tentative D gene TRBD1 over 5 matching bases. The CDR3 region has the sequence CASANKGTERNTEAFF. The DNA is as follows: TGTGCCAGCGCGAACAAGGGGACGGAACGGAACACTGAAGCTTTCTTT.